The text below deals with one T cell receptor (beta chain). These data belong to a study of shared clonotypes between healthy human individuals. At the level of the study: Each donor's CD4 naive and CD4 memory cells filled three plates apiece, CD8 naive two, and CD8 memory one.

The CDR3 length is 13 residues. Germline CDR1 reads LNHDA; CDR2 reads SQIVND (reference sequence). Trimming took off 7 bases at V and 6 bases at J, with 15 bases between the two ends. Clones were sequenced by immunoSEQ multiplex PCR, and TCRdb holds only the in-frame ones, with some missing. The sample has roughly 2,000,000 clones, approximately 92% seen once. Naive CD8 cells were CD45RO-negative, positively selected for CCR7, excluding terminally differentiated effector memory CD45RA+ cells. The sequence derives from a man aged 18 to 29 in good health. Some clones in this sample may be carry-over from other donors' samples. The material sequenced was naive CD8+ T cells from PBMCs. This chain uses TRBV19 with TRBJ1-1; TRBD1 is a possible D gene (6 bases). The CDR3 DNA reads TGTGCCAGTACGCCCCGGGACATGGCTGAAGCTTTCTTT. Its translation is CASTPRDMAEAFF.